Presented here are 14 T cell receptor beta chains from one specimen sequenced in a study of blood T cell repertoires in COVID-19. Data came from immunoSEQ multiplex PCR; TCRdb stores just in-frame clones and leaves some out. The table has about 270,000 clones, over 75% seen once. Source material: peripheral blood. The receptors originated from a woman aged 70-85 years with acute or convalescent COVID-19.

The V call is TRBV10-1, the J call TRBJ1-5; the D is unclear. V was clipped by 8 bases and J by 3 bases, with 17 bases between them. CDR3 size: 15 residues. The germline gives CDR1 WNHNN, CDR2 SYGVQD (reference sequence). The CDR3 reads CASPPVVTDNQPQHF. In DNA, the CDR3 is TGCGCCAGCCCACCTGTAGTAACAGACAATCAGCCCCAGCATTTT.

This clone was detected a few times. The chain has TRBV29-1 and TRBJ2-2; no reliable D call. The CDR3 totals 15 residues. Germline V gene sequence: CDR1 SQVTM, CDR2 ANQGSEA. V was clipped by 4 bases and J by 3 bases, with 15 bases between them. The CDR3 region is CSVAVPGQYTGELFF. Here the CDR3 DNA reads TGCAGCGTTGCGGTTCCTGGGCAATACACCGGGGAGCTGTTTTTT.

This clone came up a few times. The J gene is TRBJ1-4, the V gene TRBV6-6; D gene unclear. The V and J ends lost 11 bases and 0 bases respectively, with 13 bases between them. In germline, CDR1 is MNHNY, CDR2 SVGAGI (reference sequence). This CDR3 is 14 amino acids long. Written as DNA, the CDR3 is TGTGCCGCGGCTGAGCTGACAACTAATGAAAAACTGTTTTTT. Its protein is CAAAELTTNEKLFF.

This clone was seen once. The same CDR3 is also encoded by other DNA sequences in this sample. The chain is built from TRBV5-4 and TRBJ2-5; D possibly corresponds to TRBD1 (6 bases). V lost 1 base and J 5 bases, leaving 9 bases between the germline ends. The CDR3 sequence is 13 residues long. CDR1 is SGHNT, CDR2 YYREEE, per germline (reference sequence). The CDR3 nucleotides are TGTGCCAGCAGCTTGTCAGGGGAGGAGACCCAGTACTTC. It encodes CASSLSGEETQYF.

V is TRBV7-9 and J is TRBJ1-1; D unresolved. V lost 2 bases and J lost 1, with 8 bases in between. Germline V gives CDR1 SEHNR, CDR2 FQNEAQ (reference sequence). This CDR3 region has 14 residues. The CDR3 DNA is TGTGCCAGCAGCTTACCCCCAGAGAACACTGAAGCTTTCTTT. Translation: CASSLPPENTEAFF.

This clone has just a few counts. The genes are TRBV28 and TRBJ1-2; 11 nucleotides agree with TRBD1. V was clipped by 4 bases and J by 4 bases; unmatched bases: 8. The CDR3 has 16 amino acids. CDR1 is MDHEN and CDR2 is SYDVKM in the germline V gene. CDR3 region: CASSSVGTGGPYGYTF. CDR3 bases: TGTGCCAGCAGTTCGGTAGGGACAGGGGGACCCTATGGCTACACCTTC.

The CDR3 loop is CASSWQGPRGEQYF. CDR3 DNA sequence: TGTGCCAGCAGCTGGCAGGGGCCCCGAGGCGAGCAGTACTTC. This chain uses TRBV5-4 with TRBJ2-7; D is possibly TRBD1 (6 bases). V gave up 3 bases and J gave up 6 bases, with 16 bases separating them. Germline CDR1 reads SGHNT; CDR2 reads YYREEE (reference sequence). This CDR3 spans 14 amino acids.

As regards this clone: The germline gene is not matched at one end of the junction; a read error may be the cause. CDR3 bases: TGTGCTAGCAGCTTAGTCGGGGGAGACAATGAGCAGTTCTTC. Amino acid sequence: CASSLVGGDNEQFF. The V call is TRBV7-7, the J call TRBJ2-1, with a possible D match to TRBD2 (6 bases). CDR1 is SSHAT and CDR2 is FNYEAQ in the germline V gene (reference sequence). There are 14 residues in the CDR3.

This chain uses TRBV25-1 with TRBJ2-5, with D possibly TRBD2 on 5 matching bases. The CDR3 is 14 residues long. Germline V gene sequence: CDR1 MGHDK, CDR2 SYGVNS. The ends were cut back, 3 bases at V and 4 bases at J, with 12 bases in the middle. CDR3 protein: CASSDNLASETQYF. CDR3 coding DNA: TGTGCCAGCAGTGATAACCTAGCCTCAGAGACCCAGTACTTC.

Comment on this clone: Other nucleotide sequences in the sample specify the same CDR3. This rearrangement joins TRBV10-3 to TRBJ2-5, with 9 bases that match TRBD2. Germline-derived CDR1 and CDR2 are ENHRY and SYGVKD. This CDR3 has 14 residues. J lost 1 base, V lost 5 bases, and 2 bases had no gene match. CDR3: CAISSSGGQETQYF. The DNA for the CDR3 is TGTGCCATCAGTAGTAGCGGGGGCCAAGAGACCCAGTACTTC.

This chain joins TRBV7-9 and TRBJ2-1, with TRBD1 matching over 9 bases. Germline V gene sequence: CDR1 SEHNR, CDR2 FQNEAQ (reference sequence). The CDR3 totals 12 residues. V was clipped by 5 bases and J by 10 bases; unmatched bases: 3. CDR3 amino acids: CASSNRGREQFF. In DNA form, the CDR3 reads TGTGCCAGCAGCAACAGGGGGCGAGAGCAGTTCTTC.

The chain joins TRBV5-1 to TRBJ1-2, with a tentative D call TRBD1 (5 bases). Trimming took off 0 bases at V and 2 bases at J, with 14 bases between the two ends. The CDR3 covers 16 residues. Germline CDR1 SGHRS, CDR2 YFSETQ. The CDR3 here is CASSLAGGTINYGYTF. DNA for the CDR3: TGCGCCAGCAGCTTGGCGGGAGGGACGATCAACTATGGCTACACCTTC. Full variable domain (outside the CDR3, taken from reference TRBV5-1 and TRBJ1-2): KAGVTQTPRYLIKTRGQQVTLSCSPISGHRSVSWYQQTPGQGLQFLFEYFSETQRNKGNFPGRFSGRQFSNSRSEMNVSTLELGDSALYLCASSLAGGTINYGYTFGSGTRLTVV.

The rearrangement links TRBV18 to TRBJ2-1; D is ambiguous. This CDR3 has 14 amino acids. Trimming shortened V by 2 bases and J by 10 bases, and 15 bases separated the two germline ends. Germline CDR1 KGHSH, CDR2 LQKENI. The CDR3 is CASSPLGFEAEQFF. CDR3 DNA sequence: TGTGCCAGCTCACCATTGGGTTTTGAGGCAGAGCAGTTCTTC.

The chain carries TRBV29-1 and TRBJ2-5, with TRBD2 as a possible D gene (6 bases). V was clipped by 4 bases and J by 3 bases, with 21 bases between them. CDR1 and CDR2 (germline): SQVTM, ANQGSEA. The CDR3 length is 16 residues. Here the CDR3 reads CSVGRGSSGREETQYF. The DNA for the CDR3 is TGCAGCGTTGGGAGGGGAAGTTCCGGGAGAGAAGAGACCCAGTACTTC.